This T cell receptor beta chain appears in the sequencing data of a study of shared T cell receptors in the human thymus. Method: immunoSEQ multiplex PCR; TCRdb's copy keeps in-frame clones and lacks some. This table holds 500,000 to 550,000 clones, around 82% found once. Trimming at V came to 1 base and at J to 0 bases, leaving 13 bases not matched to a gene. CDR1 and CDR2 (germline): GTSNPN, SVGIG (reference sequence). The CDR3 spans 19 residues. The same sample was also studied in work on human thymus T cells. That report notes: Donation came from healthy Finnish infants having corrective surgery for congenital heart defects. Resections removed during corrective heart surgery provided the thymus tissue used. V and J gene usage appeared biased in thymic and blood repertoires. Unrelated individuals reportedly shared highly overlapping thymic TCR repertoires.

The chain employs TRBV30 and TRBJ2-1; 9 nucleotides match TRBD2. The specimen sequenced was thymocytes. The sequence was collected from a boy under two years old with a congenital heart defect. The CDR3 nucleotides read TGTGCCTGGAGTGGGCCCAGCGGGAGGTGGATGAGCTCCTACAATGAGCAGTTCTTC. Translated, it gives CAWSGPSGRWMSSYNEQFF. Based on the CDR3 plus reference TRBV30 and TRBJ2-1, the full variable domain is SQTIHQWPATLVQPVGSPLSLECTVEGTSNPNLYWYRQAAGRGLQLLFYSVGIGQISSEVPQNLSASRPQDRQFILSSKKLLLSDSGFYLCAWSGPSGRWMSSYNEQFFGPGTRLTVL.